This T cell receptor (beta chain) was captured in a study of T cells of healthy individuals. The V gene's germline CDR1 is MGHRA and CDR2 YSYEKL. The J segment lost 5 bases and the V segment lost 4 bases, leaving 17 bases of the junction unmatched. CDR3 length: 20 residues. TCRdb called the 5' RACE reads again in MiXCR, with one record for every CDR3 protein. The sample holds approximately 100,000 distinct CDR3 sequences, roughly 18% seen once. This clonotype was counted many times. The genes are TRBV4-1 and TRBJ2-1; 13 bases are a match to TRBD2. The sequence came from a human donor in good health. The CDR3 coding sequence is TGCGCCAGCAGCCTGAGTTGGACTAGCGGGAGCCGTTATCCGCACAATGAGCAGTTCTTC. It specifies CASSLSWTSGSRYPHNEQFF.